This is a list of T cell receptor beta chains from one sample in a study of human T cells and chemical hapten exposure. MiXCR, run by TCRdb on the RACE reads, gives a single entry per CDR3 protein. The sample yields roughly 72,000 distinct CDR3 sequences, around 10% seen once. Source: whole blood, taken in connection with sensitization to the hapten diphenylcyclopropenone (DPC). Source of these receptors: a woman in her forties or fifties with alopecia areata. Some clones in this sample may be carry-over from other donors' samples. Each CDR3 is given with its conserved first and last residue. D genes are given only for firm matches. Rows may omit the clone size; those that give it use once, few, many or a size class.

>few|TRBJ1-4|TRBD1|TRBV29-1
CSVAQGAGEKLFF
TGCAGCGTCGCTCAGGGGGCGGGGGAAAAACTGTTTTTT
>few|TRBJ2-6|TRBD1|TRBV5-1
CASSLGQGSGANVLTF
TGCGCCAGCAGCTTGGGACAGGGTAGTGGGGCCAACGTCCTGACTTTC
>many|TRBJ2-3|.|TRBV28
CASSPASPGIRDTQYF
TGTGCCAGCAGTCCCGCCAGCCCCGGGATTAGGGATACGCAGTATTTT
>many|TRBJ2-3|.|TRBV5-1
CASRQASSNPQYF
TGCGCCAGCAGACAAGCTTCTTCTAATCCGCAGTATTTT
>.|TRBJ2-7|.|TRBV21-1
CASSPRRDRTYEQYF
TGTGCCAGCAGCCCCCGCCGAGACAGAACCTACGAGCAGTACTTC
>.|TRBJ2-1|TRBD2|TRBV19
CASSILRLAGVYNEQFF
TGTGCCAGTAGTATTCTTCGACTAGCGGGAGTTTACAATGAGCAGTTCTTC
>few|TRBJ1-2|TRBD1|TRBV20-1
CSAPRTGENYGYTF
TGCAGTGCTCCAAGGACAGGGGAAAACTATGGCTACACCTTC
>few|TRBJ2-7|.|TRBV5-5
CASSFGTYEQYF
TGTGCCAGCAGCTTTGGAACCTACGAGCAGTACTTC
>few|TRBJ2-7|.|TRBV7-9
CASSKGGFSGQTYEQYF
TGTGCCAGCAGCAAGGGTGGGTTTTCCGGCCAGACCTACGAGCAGTACTTC
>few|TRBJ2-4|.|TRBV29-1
CSVETGAENIQYF
TGCAGCGTTGAAACAGGCGCGGAAAACATTCAGTACTTC
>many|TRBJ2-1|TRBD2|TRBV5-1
CASSLSGTSAQGEQFF
TGCGCCAGCAGCTTATCCGGGACTAGCGCCCAAGGGGAGCAGTTCTTC
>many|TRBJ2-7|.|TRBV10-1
CASSEALGPYEQYF
TGCGCCAGCAGTGAAGCCTTAGGACCCTACGAGCAGTACTTC
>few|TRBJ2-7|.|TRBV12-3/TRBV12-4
CASREQASSYEQYF
TGTGCCAGCAGGGAGCAGGCGAGCTCCTACGAGCAGTACTTC
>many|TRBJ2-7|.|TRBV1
CTTFGLAGGRVQYF
TGCACCACTTTCGGACTAGCGGGAGGCCGCGTGCAGTACTTC
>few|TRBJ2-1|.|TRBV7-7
CASSFGGVNEQFF
TGTGCTAGCAGCTTTGGCGGGGTCAATGAGCAGTTCTTC
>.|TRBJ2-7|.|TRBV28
CASRTGNSYEQYF
TGTGCCAGCAGGACAGGTAACTCCTACGAGCAGTACTTC
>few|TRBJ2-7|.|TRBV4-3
CASSPRGQGGEQYF
TGCGCCAGCAGCCCCCGGGGCCAGGGTGGCGAGCAGTACTTC
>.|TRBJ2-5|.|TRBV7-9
CASSLAKDGKTQYF
TGTGCCAGCAGCTTAGCGAAGGACGGGAAGACCCAGTACTTC
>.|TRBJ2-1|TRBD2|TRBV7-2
CASNIAGVHEQFF
TGTGCCAGCAACATAGCGGGAGTCCATGAGCAGTTCTTC
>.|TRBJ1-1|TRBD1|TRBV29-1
CSVDEGAGNTEAFF
TGCAGCGTTGACGAGGGGGCTGGGAACACTGAAGCTTTCTTT
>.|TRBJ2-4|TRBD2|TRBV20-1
CSASMTSGRRGIQYF
TGCAGTGCTAGTATGACTAGCGGGAGGCGTGGCATTCAGTACTTC
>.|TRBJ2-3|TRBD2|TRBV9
CASSVGGTRADTQYF
TGTGCCAGCAGCGTAGGTGGGACTAGAGCGGATACGCAGTATTTT
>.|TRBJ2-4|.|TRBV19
CASSPLQGIQYF
TGTGCCAGTAGTCCACTACAGGGCATTCAGTACTTC
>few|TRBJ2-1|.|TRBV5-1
CASSPTGREAEQFF
TGCGCCAGCAGCCCTACGGGCAGGGAGGCTGAGCAGTTCTTC
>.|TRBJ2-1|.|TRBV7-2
CASSLAGLGGENANEQFF
TGTGCCAGCAGCTTAGCGGGCCTAGGAGGGGAGAACGCCAATGAGCAGTTCTTC
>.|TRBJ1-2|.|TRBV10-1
CASSESRARGYTF
TGCGCCAGCAGTGAGTCCAGGGCGAGGGGCTACACCTTC
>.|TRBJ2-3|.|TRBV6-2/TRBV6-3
CASSYATVSDTQYF
TGTGCCAGCAGTTACGCGACCGTTTCAGATACGCAGTATTTT
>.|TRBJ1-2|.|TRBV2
CASSERYGYTF
TGTGCCAGCAGTGAACGCTATGGCTACACCTTC
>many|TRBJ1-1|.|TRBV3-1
CASSQDPRGPTAFF
TGTGCCAGCAGCCAAGATCCACGGGGGCCCACAGCTTTCTTT
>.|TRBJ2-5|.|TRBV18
CASSPARGGQETQYF
TGTGCCAGCTCACCAGCCAGGGGCGGGCAAGAGACCCAGTACTTC
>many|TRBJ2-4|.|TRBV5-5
CASSLEPGRPKNIQYF
TGTGCCAGCAGCTTGGAGCCGGGACGTCCCAAAAACATTCAGTACTTC
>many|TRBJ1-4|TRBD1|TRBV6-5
CASSPTGTGRRKLFF
TGTGCCAGCAGCCCGACCGGGACAGGGCGCCGAAAACTGTTTTTT
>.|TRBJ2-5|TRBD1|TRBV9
CASSVQGARETQYF
TGTGCCAGCAGCGTGCAGGGGGCGCGAGAGACCCAGTACTTC
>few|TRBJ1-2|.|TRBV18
CASSPDQGSYGYTF
TGTGCCAGCTCACCGGACCAGGGGAGCTATGGCTACACCTTC
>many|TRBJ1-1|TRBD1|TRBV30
CAWSSRRGRGPTQAFF
TGTGCCTGGAGTTCCCGGCGGGGCAGGGGGCCCACCCAAGCTTTCTTT
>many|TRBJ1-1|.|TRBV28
CASTLGGGRGTEAFF
TGTGCCAGCACCCTGGGGGGCGGGAGAGGCACTGAAGCTTTCTTT